The rows below give T cell receptor beta chains drawn from one sample of a study of control samples from healthy donors and cancer patients. Method: immunoSEQ multiplex PCR; TCRdb's copy keeps in-frame clones and lacks some. Of about 160,000 clones in the sample, roughly 94% were seen once. Sequencing input: PBMCs. The receptors here all came from a man aged 55 to 69 with colorectal cancer. The CDR3 runs from the conserved cysteine through the conserved F or W. Each record gives: J gene, V gene, CDR3 protein.

TRBJ1-5 TRBV5-1 CASSLASGNQPQHF
TRBJ1-5 TRBV27 CASSPGTGNQPQHF
TRBJ2-5 TRBV7-2 CASSLSGTQETQYF
TRBJ2-2 TRBV5-8 CASSLGAGANTGELFF
TRBJ2-1 TRBV10-3 CAISESGLAHNEQFF
TRBJ2-7 TRBV7-8 CASSGAGGQGASYEQYF
TRBJ2-7 TRBV7-9 CASSPQPPGDRSYEQYF
TRBJ2-3 TRBV7-9 CASSLAAGVSTDTQYF
TRBJ2-7 TRBV4-1 CASSQQTGDSYEQYF
TRBJ2-3 TRBV5-8 CASSRAGTDTQYF
TRBJ1-2 TRBV11-1 CASSSGQPGGYTF
TRBJ1-2 TRBV12-3/TRBV12-4 CASSRQGFGYTF
TRBJ2-3 TRBV19 CASSRRLADVTDTQYF
TRBJ1-6 TRBV4-1 CASSHPGQGEGSPLHF
TRBJ1-1 TRBV19 CASSFLGHTEAFF
TRBJ2-7 TRBV12-3/TRBV12-4 CASSLGGIYEQYF
TRBJ1-3 TRBV14 CASSQGQQIRSGNTIYF
TRBJ1-1 TRBV5-1 CASSLGGGGNTEAFF
TRBJ2-7 TRBV10-3 CAISALAGDPYEQYF
TRBJ1-2 TRBV6-5 CASSYSYDGLTGYTF
TRBJ2-3 TRBV6-6 CASSYALLSTDTQYF
TRBJ2-2 TRBV9 CASSATSGGSTGELFF
TRBJ2-3 TRBV5-1 CASSFWTGSSTDTQYF
TRBJ1-6 TRBV6-6 CAGRDRRESPLHF
TRBJ1-4 TRBV6-5 CASSYSGVTNEKLFF
TRBJ2-4 TRBV6-5 CASSTLGGNIQYF
TRBJ1-2 TRBV5-1 CASSSRAGSDGYTF
TRBJ1-6 TRBV6-1 CASSEALAYLYNSPLHF
TRBJ2-3 TRBV27 CASSFPGISDTQYF
TRBJ2-7 TRBV11-3 CASSLAAGPAYEQYF
TRBJ2-1 TRBV19 CASSMGGGLYNEQFF
TRBJ1-1 TRBV18 CASSPIGTGLMNTEAFF
TRBJ2-7 TRBV3-1/TRBV3-2 CASSQGQGSSYEQYF
TRBJ2-7 TRBV30 CAWRGSDGEQYF
TRBJ1-1 TRBV28 CASSPTRTGRAEAFF
TRBJ1-5 TRBV6-2/TRBV6-3 CASSYRPGQGSQPQHF
TRBJ2-7 TRBV5-6 CASSPGQGAYEQYF
TRBJ1-6 TRBV7-2 CASSGTGTALSPLHF
TRBJ2-7 TRBV21-1 CASSKAVIDEQYF
TRBJ2-5 TRBV30 CAWSPTLGGAQYF
TRBJ1-5 TRBV30 CAWSEGPQGAQHF
TRBJ1-6 TRBV19 CASSITGFNSPLHF
TRBJ1-1 TRBV28 CASRGTAGFRTEAFF
TRBJ2-7 TRBV27 CATHDQGAHEQYF
TRBJ1-1 TRBV27 CASSPYRGQNTEAFF
TRBJ1-2 TRBV7-9 CASSLAGQLDYGYTF
TRBJ1-1 TRBV10-2 CASSESQGNTEAFF
TRBJ2-5 TRBV3-1/TRBV3-2 CASSQIDRVETQYF
TRBJ2-2 TRBV11-2 CASSLGGAGELFF
TRBJ1-6 TRBV5-5 CASSLAGDSPLHF